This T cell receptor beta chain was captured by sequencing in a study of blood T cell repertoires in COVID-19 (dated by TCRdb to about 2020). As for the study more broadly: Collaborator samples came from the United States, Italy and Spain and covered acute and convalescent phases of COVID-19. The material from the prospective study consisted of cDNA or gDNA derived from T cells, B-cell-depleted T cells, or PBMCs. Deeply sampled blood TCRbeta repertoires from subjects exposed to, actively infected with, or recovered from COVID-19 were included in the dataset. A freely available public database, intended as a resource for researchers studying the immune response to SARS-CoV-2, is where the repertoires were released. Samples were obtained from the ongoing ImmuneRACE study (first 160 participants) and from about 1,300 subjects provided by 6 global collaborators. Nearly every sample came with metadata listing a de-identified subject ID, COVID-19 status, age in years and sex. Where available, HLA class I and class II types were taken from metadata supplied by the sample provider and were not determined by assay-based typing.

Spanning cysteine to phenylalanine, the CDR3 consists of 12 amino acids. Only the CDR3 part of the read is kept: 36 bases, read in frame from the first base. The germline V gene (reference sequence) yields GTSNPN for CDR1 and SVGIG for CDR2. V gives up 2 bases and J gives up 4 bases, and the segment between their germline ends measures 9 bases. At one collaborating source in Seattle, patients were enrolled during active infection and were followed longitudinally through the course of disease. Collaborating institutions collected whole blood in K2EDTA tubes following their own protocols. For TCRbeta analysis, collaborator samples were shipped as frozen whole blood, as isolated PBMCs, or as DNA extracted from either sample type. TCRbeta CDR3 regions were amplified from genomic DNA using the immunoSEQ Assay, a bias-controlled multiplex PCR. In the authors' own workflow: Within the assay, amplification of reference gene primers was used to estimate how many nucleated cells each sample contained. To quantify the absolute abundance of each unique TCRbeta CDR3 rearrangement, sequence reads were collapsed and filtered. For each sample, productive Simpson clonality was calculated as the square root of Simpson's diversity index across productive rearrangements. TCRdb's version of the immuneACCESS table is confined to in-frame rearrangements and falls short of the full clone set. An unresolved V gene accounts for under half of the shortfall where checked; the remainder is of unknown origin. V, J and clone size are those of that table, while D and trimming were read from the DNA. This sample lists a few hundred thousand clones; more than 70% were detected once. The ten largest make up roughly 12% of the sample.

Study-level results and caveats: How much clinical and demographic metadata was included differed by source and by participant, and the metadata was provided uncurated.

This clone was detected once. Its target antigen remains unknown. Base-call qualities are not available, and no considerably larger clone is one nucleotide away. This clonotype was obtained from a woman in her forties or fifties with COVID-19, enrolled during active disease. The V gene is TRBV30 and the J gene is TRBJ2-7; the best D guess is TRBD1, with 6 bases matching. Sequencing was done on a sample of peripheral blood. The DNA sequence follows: TGTGCCTGGAGTACAGGGAAATACGAGCAGTACTTC. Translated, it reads CAWSTGKYEQYF.